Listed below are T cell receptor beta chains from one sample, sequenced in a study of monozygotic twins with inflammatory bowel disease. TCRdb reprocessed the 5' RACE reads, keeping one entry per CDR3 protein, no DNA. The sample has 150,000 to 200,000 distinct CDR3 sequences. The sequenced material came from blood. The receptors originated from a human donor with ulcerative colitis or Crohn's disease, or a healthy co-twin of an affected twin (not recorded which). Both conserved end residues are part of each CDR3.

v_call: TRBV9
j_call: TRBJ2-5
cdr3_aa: CASSISGTYQETQYF

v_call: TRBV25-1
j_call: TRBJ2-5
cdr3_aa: CASSDAALYQETQYF

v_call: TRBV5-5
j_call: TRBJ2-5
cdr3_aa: CASSFGGNQETQYF

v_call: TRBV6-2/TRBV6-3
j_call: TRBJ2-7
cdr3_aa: CASSYGAGGYEQYF

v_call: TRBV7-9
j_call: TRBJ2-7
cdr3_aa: CASSLPNGDEQYF

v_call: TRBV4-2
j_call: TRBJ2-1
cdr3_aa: CASSPPQLAGHRPLRWVYNEQFF

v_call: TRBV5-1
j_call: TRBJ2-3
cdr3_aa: CASRSSGTDTQYF

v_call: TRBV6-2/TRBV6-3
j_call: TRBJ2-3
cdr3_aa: CASSPPIKRGLTSTDTQYF

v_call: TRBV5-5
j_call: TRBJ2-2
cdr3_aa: CASSLVWPGVAGELFF

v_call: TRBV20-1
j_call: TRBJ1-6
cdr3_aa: CSACRDRAYSPLHF

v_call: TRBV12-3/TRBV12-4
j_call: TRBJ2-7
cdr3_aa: CASSLRGDASYEQYF

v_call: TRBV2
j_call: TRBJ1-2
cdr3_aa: CASSTDRGRDYGYTF

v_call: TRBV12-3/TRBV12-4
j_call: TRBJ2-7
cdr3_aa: CASSLKSHSYEQYF

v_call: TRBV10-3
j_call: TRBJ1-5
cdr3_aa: CAISESGQGWNQPQHF

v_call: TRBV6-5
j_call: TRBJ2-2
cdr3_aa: CASSYYAGGTGELFF

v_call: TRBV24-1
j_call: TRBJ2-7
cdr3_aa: CATSDLKRGRGDSYEQYF

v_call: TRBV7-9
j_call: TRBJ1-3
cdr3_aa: CASSSQNPPGNTIYF

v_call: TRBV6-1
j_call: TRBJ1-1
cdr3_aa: CASSGRQGRVENTEAFF

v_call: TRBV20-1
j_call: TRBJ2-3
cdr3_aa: CSAREPTGTTDTQYF

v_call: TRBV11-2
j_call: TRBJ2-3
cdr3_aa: CASSSRFGTDTQYF

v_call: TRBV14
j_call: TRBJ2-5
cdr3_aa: CASSSWQFEETQYF

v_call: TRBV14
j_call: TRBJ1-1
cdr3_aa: CASSRTVNSGVTEAFF

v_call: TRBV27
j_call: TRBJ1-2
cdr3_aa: CASSSPGNGGYTF

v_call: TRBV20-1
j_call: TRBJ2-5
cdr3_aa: CSARVTGGAGTQYF

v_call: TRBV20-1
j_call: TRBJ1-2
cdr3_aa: CSARDGRLGENYGYTF

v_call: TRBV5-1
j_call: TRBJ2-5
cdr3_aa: CASSLGFSPRREQETQYF

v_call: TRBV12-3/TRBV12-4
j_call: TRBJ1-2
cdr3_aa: CASSLGFGAPYGYTF

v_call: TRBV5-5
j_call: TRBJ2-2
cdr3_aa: CASSLTAGELFF

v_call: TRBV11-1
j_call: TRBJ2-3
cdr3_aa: CASRRQGATSTDTQYF

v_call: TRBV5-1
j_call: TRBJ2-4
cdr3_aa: CASSLGGLAGDAKNIQYF

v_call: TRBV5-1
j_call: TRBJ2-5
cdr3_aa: CASSSRDRQQETQYF

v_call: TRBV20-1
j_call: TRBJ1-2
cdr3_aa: CSAKTGQGNHGYTF

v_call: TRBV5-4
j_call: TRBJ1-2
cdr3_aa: CASSLRSREKGGSIENGYTF

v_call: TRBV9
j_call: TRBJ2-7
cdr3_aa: CASSENSYEQYF

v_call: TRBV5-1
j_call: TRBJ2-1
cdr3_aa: CASSSGLAGHNEQFF

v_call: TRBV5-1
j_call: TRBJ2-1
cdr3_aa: CASSSRQGFSYNEQFF

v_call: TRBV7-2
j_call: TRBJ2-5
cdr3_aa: CASSLQGPSKYF

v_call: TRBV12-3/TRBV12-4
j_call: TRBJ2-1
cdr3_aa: CASSSLAGENGEQFF

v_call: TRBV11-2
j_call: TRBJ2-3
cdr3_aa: CASSLPSRTGARRADTQYF

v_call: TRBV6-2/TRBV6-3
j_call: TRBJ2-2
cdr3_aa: CASRPGPSTGELFF